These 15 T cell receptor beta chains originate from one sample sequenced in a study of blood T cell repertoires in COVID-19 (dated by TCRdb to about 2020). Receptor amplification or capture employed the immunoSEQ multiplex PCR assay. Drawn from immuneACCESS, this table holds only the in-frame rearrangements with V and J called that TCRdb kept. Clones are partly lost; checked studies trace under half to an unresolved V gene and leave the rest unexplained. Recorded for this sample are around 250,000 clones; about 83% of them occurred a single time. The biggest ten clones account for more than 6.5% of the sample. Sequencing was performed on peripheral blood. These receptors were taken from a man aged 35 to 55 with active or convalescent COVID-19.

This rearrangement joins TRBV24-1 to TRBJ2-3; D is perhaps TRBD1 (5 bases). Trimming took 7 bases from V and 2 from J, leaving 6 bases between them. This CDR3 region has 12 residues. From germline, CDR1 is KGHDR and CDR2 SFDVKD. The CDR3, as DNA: TGTGCCACCAGAGGGGTCACAGATACGCAGTATTTT. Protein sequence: CATRGVTDTQYF.

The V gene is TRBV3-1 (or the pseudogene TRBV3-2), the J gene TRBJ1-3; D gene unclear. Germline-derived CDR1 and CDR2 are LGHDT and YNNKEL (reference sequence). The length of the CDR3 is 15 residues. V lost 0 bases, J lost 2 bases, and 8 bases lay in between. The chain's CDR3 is CASSQDLGAGNTIYF. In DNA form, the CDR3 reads TGTGCCAGCAGCCAAGATCTGGGAGCTGGAAACACCATATATTTT.

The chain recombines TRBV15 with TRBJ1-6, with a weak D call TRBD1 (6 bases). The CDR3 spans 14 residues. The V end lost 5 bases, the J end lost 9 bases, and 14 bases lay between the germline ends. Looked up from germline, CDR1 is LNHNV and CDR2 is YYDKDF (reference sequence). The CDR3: CATSGRGLGSPLHF. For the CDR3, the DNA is TGTGCCACCAGCGGCAGGGGTTTGGGTTCACCCCTCCACTTT.

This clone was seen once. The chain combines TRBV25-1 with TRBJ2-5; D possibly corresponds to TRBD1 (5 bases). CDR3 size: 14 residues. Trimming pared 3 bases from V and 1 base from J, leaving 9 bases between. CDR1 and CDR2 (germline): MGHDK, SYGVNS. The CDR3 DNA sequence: TGTGCCAGCAGTGAGACAGTCAGCCAAGAGACCCAGTACTTC. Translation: CASSETVSQETQYF.

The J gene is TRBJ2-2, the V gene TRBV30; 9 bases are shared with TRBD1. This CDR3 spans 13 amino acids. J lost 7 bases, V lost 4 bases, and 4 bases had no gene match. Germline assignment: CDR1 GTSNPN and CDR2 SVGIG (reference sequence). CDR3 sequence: CAWTGQGYGELFF. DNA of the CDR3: TGTGCCTGGACGGGACAGGGATACGGGGAGCTGTTTTTT.

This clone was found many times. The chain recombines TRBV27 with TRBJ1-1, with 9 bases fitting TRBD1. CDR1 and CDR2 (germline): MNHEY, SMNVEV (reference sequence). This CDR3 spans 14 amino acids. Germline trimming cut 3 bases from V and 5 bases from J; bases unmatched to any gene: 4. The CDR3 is CASSFDRGITEAFF. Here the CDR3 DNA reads TGTGCCAGCAGTTTCGACAGGGGGATAACTGAAGCTTTCTTT.

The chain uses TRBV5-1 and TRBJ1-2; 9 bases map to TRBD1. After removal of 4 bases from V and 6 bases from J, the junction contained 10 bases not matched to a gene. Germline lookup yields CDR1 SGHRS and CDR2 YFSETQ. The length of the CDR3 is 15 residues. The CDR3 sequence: CASSPGTGTLNGYTF. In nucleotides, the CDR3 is TGCGCCAGCAGCCCGGGGACAGGGACGCTAAATGGCTACACCTTC. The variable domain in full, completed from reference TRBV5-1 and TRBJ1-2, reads KAGVTQTPRYLIKTRGQQVTLSCSPISGHRSVSWYQQTPGQGLQFLFEYFSETQRNKGNFPGRFSGRQFSNSRSEMNVSTLELGDSALYLCASSPGTGTLNGYTFGSGTRLTVV.

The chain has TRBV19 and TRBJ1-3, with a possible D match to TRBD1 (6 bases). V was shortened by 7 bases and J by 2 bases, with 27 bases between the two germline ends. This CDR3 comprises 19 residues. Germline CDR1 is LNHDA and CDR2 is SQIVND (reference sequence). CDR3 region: CASTRIRVQGIVTGNTIYF. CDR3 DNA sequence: TGTGCCAGTACCCGAATTAGGGTACAGGGAATAGTGACTGGAAACACCATATATTTT.

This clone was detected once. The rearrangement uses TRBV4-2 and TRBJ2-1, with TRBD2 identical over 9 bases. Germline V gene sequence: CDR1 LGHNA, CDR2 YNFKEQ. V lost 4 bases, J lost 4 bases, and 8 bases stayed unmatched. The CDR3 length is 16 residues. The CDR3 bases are TGTGCCAGCAGCCCGATAAGCGGGGGGAGTTACAATGAGCAGTTCTTC. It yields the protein CASSPISGGSYNEQFF.

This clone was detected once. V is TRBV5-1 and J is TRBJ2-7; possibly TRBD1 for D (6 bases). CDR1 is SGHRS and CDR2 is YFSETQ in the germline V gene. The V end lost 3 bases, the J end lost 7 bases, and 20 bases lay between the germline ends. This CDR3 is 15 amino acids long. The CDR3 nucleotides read TGCGCCAGCAGCTGGACCGGACAGCAGCTACGAGAGCAGTACTTC. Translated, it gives CASSWTGQQLREQYF.

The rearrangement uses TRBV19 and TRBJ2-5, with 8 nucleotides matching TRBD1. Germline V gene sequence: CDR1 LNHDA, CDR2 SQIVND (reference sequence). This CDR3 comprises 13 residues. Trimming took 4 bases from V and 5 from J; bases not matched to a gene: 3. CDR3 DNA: TGTGCCAGTAGTAGACAGGGGAAGGAGACCCAGTACTTC. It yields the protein CASSRQGKETQYF.

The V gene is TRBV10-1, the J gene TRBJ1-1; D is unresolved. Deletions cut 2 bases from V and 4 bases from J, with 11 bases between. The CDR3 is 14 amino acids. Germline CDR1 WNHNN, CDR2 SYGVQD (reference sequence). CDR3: CASSEREWGTEAFF. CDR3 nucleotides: TGCGCCAGCAGTGAGAGGGAGTGGGGCACTGAAGCTTTCTTT.

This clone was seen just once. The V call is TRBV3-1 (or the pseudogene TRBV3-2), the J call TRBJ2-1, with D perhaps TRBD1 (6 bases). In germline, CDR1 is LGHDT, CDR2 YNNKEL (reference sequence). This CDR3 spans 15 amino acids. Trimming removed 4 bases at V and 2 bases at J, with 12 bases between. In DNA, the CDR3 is TGTGCCAGCAGCCCGGGTGGGGGCACCTACAATGAGCAGTTCTTC. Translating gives CASSPGGGTYNEQFF.

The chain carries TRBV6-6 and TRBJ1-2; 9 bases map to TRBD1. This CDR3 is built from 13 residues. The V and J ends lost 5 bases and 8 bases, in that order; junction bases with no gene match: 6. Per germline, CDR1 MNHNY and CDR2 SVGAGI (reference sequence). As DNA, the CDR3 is TGTGCCAGCAGTCCCTTGGGACAGGGAGGCTACACCTTC. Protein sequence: CASSPLGQGGYTF.

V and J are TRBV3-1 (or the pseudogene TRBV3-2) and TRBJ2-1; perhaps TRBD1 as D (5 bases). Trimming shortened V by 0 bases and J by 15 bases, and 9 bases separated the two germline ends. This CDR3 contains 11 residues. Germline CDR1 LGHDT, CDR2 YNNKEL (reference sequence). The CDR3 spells CASSQDSDTFF. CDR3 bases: TGTGCCAGCAGCCAAGATTCGGACACGTTCTTC.